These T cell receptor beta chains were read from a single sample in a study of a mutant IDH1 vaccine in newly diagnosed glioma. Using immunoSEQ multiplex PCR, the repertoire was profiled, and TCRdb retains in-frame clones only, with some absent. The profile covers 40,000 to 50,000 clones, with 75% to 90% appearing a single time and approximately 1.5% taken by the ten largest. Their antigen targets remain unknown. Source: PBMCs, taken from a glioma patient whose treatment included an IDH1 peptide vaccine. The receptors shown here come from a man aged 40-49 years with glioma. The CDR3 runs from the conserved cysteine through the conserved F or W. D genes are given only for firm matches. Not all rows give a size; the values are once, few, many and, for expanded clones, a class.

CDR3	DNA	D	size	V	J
CASSPGPGENYGYTF	TGTGCCAGCAGCCCCGGCCCAGGGGAAAACTATGGCTACACCTTC	-	-	TRBV9	TRBJ1-2
CAWGAEETQYF	TGTGCCTGGGGGGCGGAGGAGACCCAGTACTTC	-	-	TRBV15	TRBJ2-5
CASSRKTGSGANVLTF	TGTGCCAGCAGCAGGAAAACTGGCTCTGGGGCCAACGTCCTGACTTTC	-	-	TRBV27	TRBJ2-6
CASRDRVGTNEKLFF	TGTGCCAGCAGGGACAGGGTGGGGACTAATGAAAAACTGTTTTTT	TRBD1	-	TRBV2	TRBJ1-4
CASSPGISTDTQYF	TGCGCCAGCAGCCCAGGGATTTCCACAGATACGCAGTATTTT	-	-	TRBV5-1	TRBJ2-3
CASSELQGRSGELFF	TGTGCCAGCAGTGAACTACAGGGGCGTTCCGGGGAGCTGTTTTTT	TRBD1	-	TRBV2	TRBJ2-2
CASSYRVSNTGELFF	TGTGCCAGCAGCTACAGGGTTAGCAACACCGGGGAGCTGTTTTTT	-	-	TRBV7-9	TRBJ2-2
CASTPRFNTGELFF	TGTGCCAGCACTCCGCGGTTTAACACCGGGGAGCTGTTTTTT	-	-	TRBV6-1	TRBJ2-2
CASSRGTNTGELFF	TGTGCCAGCAGTAGGGGGACGAACACCGGGGAGCTGTTTTTT	-	-	TRBV6-4	TRBJ2-2
CASSTGFGGTEAFF	TGTGCCAGCAGCACGGGCTTTGGGGGGACTGAAGCTTTCTTT	-	-	TRBV7-9	TRBJ1-1
CASSLRDRDYGYTF	TGTGCCAGCAGTCTCCGGGACAGGGACTATGGCTACACCTTC	TRBD1	once	TRBV28	TRBJ1-2
CASSLVSGRNSNQPQHF	TGTGCCAGCAGTTTAGTCTCCGGAAGGAATAGCAATCAGCCCCAGCATTTT	-	-	TRBV28	TRBJ1-5
CASSHGAGVHYEQYF	TGTGCCAGCAGCCACGGGGCGGGAGTGCACTACGAGCAGTACTTC	TRBD2	-	TRBV6-6	TRBJ2-7
CASSRGTDSVQQYF	TGTGCCAGCAGCCGAGGGACGGACTCTGTCCAGCAGTACTTC	-	-	TRBV27	TRBJ2-7
CASSPTPGTHFGYTF	TGTGCCAGCAGCCCCACACCCGGGACCCATTTCGGCTACACCTTC	-	once	TRBV9	TRBJ1-2
CASSEAGTSGRSGRELFF	TGTGCCAGCAGTGAAGCAGGGACTAGCGGGAGGTCTGGGAGGGAGCTGTTTTTT	TRBD2	-	TRBV2	TRBJ2-2
CASSDSTGGNTEAFF	TGCGCCAGCAGCGATTCCACAGGGGGGAACACTGAAGCTTTCTTT	TRBD1	-	TRBV5-4	TRBJ1-1
CASSLFRNEKLFF	TGTGCCAGTAGTCTTTTCCGGAATGAAAAACTGTTTTTT	-	-	TRBV19	TRBJ1-4
CASSQDTRQRADEQYF	TGCGCCAGCAGCCAAGATACGCGACAGAGAGCGGACGAGCAGTACTTC	-	-	TRBV4-3	TRBJ2-7
CASRSPRQGMGKTGELFF	TGTGCCAGTAGATCACCTCGTCAGGGGATGGGGAAAACCGGGGAGCTGTTTTTT	-	-	TRBV19	TRBJ2-2
CASSPPGWENYGYTF	TGTGCCAGCTCACCACCGGGATGGGAGAACTATGGCTACACCTTC	-	-	TRBV18	TRBJ1-2
CASSPDRSSNQPQHF	TGTGCCAGCTCACCCGACAGGTCCAGCAATCAGCCCCAGCATTTT	-	-	TRBV18	TRBJ1-5
CASSYRTGHNEQFF	TGTGCCAGCAGCTACCGGACAGGCCACAATGAGCAGTTCTTC	TRBD1	-	TRBV7-2	TRBJ2-1
CASSTGTGMDIQYF	TGTGCCAGTAGTACAGGGACAGGGATGGACATTCAGTACTTC	TRBD1	-	TRBV19	TRBJ2-4
CASSYSQGSNSPLHF	TGTGCCAGCAGTTACTCCCAGGGAAGTAATTCACCCCTCCACTTT	-	-	TRBV6-6	TRBJ1-6
CASSAGTGLVDGYTF	TGTGCCAGCAGCGCGGGGACAGGTCTGGTGGATGGCTACACCTTC	TRBD1	-	TRBV7-2	TRBJ1-2
CASSHWLGANVLTF	TGTGCCAGCAGCCATTGGCTTGGGGCCAACGTCCTGACTTTC	-	-	TRBV5-5	TRBJ2-6
CASSQRNKQGPNGELFF	TGCGCCAGCAGCCAACGCAACAAACAGGGGCCAAACGGGGAGCTGTTTTTT	TRBD1	-	TRBV4-1	TRBJ2-2
CANRRTGGTYTDTQYF	TGTGCCAACCGAAGGACAGGGGGGACATACACAGATACGCAGTATTTT	TRBD1	-	TRBV2	TRBJ2-3
CASSSPDAGGQETQYF	TGTGCCAGCAGCTCTCCGGACGCCGGCGGGCAAGAGACCCAGTACTTC	-	-	TRBV5-6	TRBJ2-5
CASSPSLGTDQPQHF	TGTGCCAGCAGCCCTTCCCTTGGGACTGATCAGCCCCAGCATTTT	-	-	TRBV5-6	TRBJ1-5
CASSPRRSTEQFF	TGTGCCAGTAGTCCCCGCAGATCGACTGAGCAGTTCTTC	-	-	TRBV19	TRBJ2-1
CASSPLAGLDLYEQYF	TGCGCCAGCAGCCCTCTTGCGGGACTAGACCTCTACGAGCAGTACTTC	TRBD2	-	TRBV5-1	TRBJ2-7
CASSSGRGQGAKDTQYF	TGTGCCAGCAGCTCGGGGCGTGGCCAGGGGGCTAAAGATACGCAGTATTTT	TRBD1	-	TRBV5-8	TRBJ2-3
CASSSLLGRTYNTGELFF	TGTGCCAGCAGCTCGTTATTGGGACGGACCTATAACACCGGGGAGCTGTTTTTT	-	-	TRBV5-5	TRBJ2-2
CASSLQQGGEDTQYF	TGCGCCAGCAGTCTGCAACAGGGCGGGGAAGATACGCAGTATTTT	-	-	TRBV23-1	TRBJ2-3
CASSLRLAGGRETQYF	TGTGCCAGCAGCCTAAGACTAGCGGGAGGACGAGAGACCCAGTACTTC	TRBD2	-	TRBV5-4	TRBJ2-5
CASSLSILAGGVRAYEQYF	TGTGCCAGCAGTTTATCGATCCTAGCGGGAGGGGTTCGGGCCTACGAGCAGTACTTC	TRBD2	-	TRBV27	TRBJ2-7
CASSLFRGFGSGANVLTF	TGTGCCAGCAGCCTCTTCCGGGGGTTCGGCTCTGGGGCCAACGTCCTGACTTTC	-	-	TRBV14	TRBJ2-6
CASSRDWGDEQFF	TGTGCCAGCAGCCGAGACTGGGGCGATGAGCAGTTCTTC	-	-	TRBV14	TRBJ2-1
CSVVGGTYNEQFF	TGCAGCGTTGTCGGGGGGACCTACAATGAGCAGTTCTTC	TRBD2	-	TRBV29-1	TRBJ2-1
CASQVTGTPNQPQHF	TGTGCCAGCCAAGTTACCGGGACACCGAATCAGCCCCAGCATTTT	-	-	TRBV6-6	TRBJ1-5
CASSSRLVPYEQYF	TGTGCCAGCAGTTCTCGACTAGTACCCTACGAGCAGTACTTC	-	-	TRBV27	TRBJ2-7
CAIKPQWDQPQHF	TGTGCCATCAAACCCCAGTGGGATCAGCCCCAGCATTTT	-	-	TRBV10-3	TRBJ1-5
CASSRGLRSSYEQYF	TGCGCCAGCAGCAGGGGACTCAGGAGCTCCTACGAGCAGTACTTC	-	-	TRBV4-3	TRBJ2-7
CASSLGGQGYEQYF	TGTGCCAGCTCACTAGGGGGACAGGGCTACGAGCAGTACTTC	TRBD1	-	TRBV18	TRBJ2-7
CASSRDREGYEQFF	TGCGCCAGCAGCAGGGACAGGGAAGGGTATGAGCAGTTCTTC	TRBD1	few	TRBV10-2	TRBJ2-1
CASSPWGNTIYF	TGTGCCAGTAGTCCGTGGGGAAACACCATATATTTT	-	-	TRBV19	TRBJ1-3
CASSLRLWDQPQHF	TGTGCCAGCAGCCTACGTCTTTGGGATCAGCCCCAGCATTTT	-	-	TRBV5-5	TRBJ1-5